This T cell receptor (beta chain) was recorded in a study of cytomegalovirus exposure and HLA in healthy donors. In germline, CDR1 is SGHNT, CDR2 YYREEE (reference sequence). Trimming removed 2 bases from V and 0 bases from J, with 9 bases in between. The CDR3 consists of 14 residues. Healthy bone marrow donors made up the donors. The PCR was carried out with 60 Vbeta primers and 13 Jbeta primers. Here immunoSEQ multiplex PCR was the method, and the copy in TCRdb shows in-frame clones only, minus some. The sample has some 150,000 clones; over 70% are singletons. This chain connects TRBV5-4 to TRBJ2-7, with D possibly being TRBD2 (7 bases). This TCR was sampled from a male donor in good health and CMV-seronegative. The sample comprised PBMCs. The CDR3 DNA reads as TGTGCCAGCAGCTTAGGGGGGGCCTCCTACGAGCAGTACTTC. Translating gives CASSLGGASYEQYF.